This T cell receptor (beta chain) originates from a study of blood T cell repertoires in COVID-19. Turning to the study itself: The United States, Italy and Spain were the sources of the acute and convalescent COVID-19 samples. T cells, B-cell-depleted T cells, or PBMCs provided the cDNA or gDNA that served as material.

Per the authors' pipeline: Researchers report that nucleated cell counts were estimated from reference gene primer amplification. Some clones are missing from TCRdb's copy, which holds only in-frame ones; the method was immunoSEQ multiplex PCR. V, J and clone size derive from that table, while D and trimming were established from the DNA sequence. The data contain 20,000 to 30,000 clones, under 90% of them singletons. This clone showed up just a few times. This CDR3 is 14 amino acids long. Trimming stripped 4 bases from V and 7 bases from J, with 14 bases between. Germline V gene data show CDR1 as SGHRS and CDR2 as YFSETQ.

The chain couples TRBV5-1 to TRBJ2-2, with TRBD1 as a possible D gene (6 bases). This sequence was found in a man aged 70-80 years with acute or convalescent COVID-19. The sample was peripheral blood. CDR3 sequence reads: CASSLGTSSGELFF. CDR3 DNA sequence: TGCGCCAGCAGCCTCGGGACATCTAGCGGGGAGCTGTTTTTT.